Listed below are T cell receptor beta chains from one sample, sequenced in a study of blood T cell repertoires in COVID-19. Profiled with immunoSEQ multiplex PCR; TCRdb holds only in-frame clones, not every one. In the table there are 490,000 or so clones, 70% to 90% of which are singletons. Sequencing was carried out using PBMCs or T cells enriched from blood (not recorded which). These receptors were taken from a woman aged 60-70 years who had recovered from COVID-19. CDR3s include the opening cysteine and the closing phenylalanine or tryptophan. Fields, in order: D gene, J gene, V gene, clone size, CDR3 DNA, CDR3 protein. D genes are given only for firm matches. Rows may omit the clone size; those that give it use once, few, many or a size class.

D: -
J: TRBJ1-5
V: TRBV5-6
size: -
DNA: TGTGCCAGCAGCGTCAGGGGTAATCAGCCCCAGCATTTT
CDR3: CASSVRGNQPQHF

D: TRBD1
J: TRBJ1-2
V: TRBV9
size: -
DNA: TGTGCCAGCAGCGCCGCCGACAGGGCCGAGGACTATGGCTACACCTTC
CDR3: CASSAADRAEDYGYTF

D: -
J: TRBJ1-4
V: TRBV9
size: -
DNA: TGTGCCAGCAGCGTCCTGGGGAGCGCAACTAATGAAAAACTGTTTTTT
CDR3: CASSVLGSATNEKLFF

D: TRBD2
J: TRBJ2-1
V: TRBV27
size: -
DNA: TGTGCCAGCAGTTTAAGCCCAGCGGGGGGCGCGTACAATGAGCAGTTCTTC
CDR3: CASSLSPAGGAYNEQFF

D: TRBD1
J: TRBJ1-5
V: TRBV10-3
size: -
DNA: TGTGCCATCCGGGACAGGGGGAACCAGCCCCAGCATTTT
CDR3: CAIRDRGNQPQHF

D: -
J: TRBJ1-3
V: TRBV10-3
size: -
DNA: TGTGCCATCAGTGAGTCTGCACCCGGAGGTGGAAACACCATATATTTT
CDR3: CAISESAPGGGNTIYF

D: TRBD1
J: TRBJ1-3
V: TRBV25-1
size: once
DNA: TGTGCCAGCAGTGAGGACAGGGCACCATGGAACACCATATATTTT
CDR3: CASSEDRAPWNTIYF

D: TRBD2
J: TRBJ2-1
V: TRBV10-3
size: -
DNA: TGTGCCATCACAGCGGGGGGGAGTGAGCAGTTCTTC
CDR3: CAITAGGSEQFF

D: TRBD1
J: TRBJ2-4
V: TRBV18
size: -
DNA: TGTGCCAGCTCACAGGACAGGGGGAACATTCAGTACTTC
CDR3: CASSQDRGNIQYF

D: TRBD2
J: TRBJ2-2
V: TRBV5-1
size: few
DNA: TGCGCCAGCAGCCCGCAACTAGCGGGGGCCACCGGGGAGCTGTTTTTT
CDR3: CASSPQLAGATGELFF

D: -
J: TRBJ1-5
V: TRBV27
size: -
DNA: TGTGCCAGCAGTCCCGGGACACTTAGCAATCAGCCCCAGCATTTT
CDR3: CASSPGTLSNQPQHF

D: TRBD1
J: TRBJ1-2
V: TRBV6-1
size: -
DNA: TGTGCCAGCAGTGAAGCGAGGGACAGGAGGGGCTACACCTTC
CDR3: CASSEARDRRGYTF

D: -
J: TRBJ1-1
V: TRBV6-5
size: -
DNA: TGTGCCAGCAGTTACTCCACAGGGTCTTCGGAAGCTTTCTTT
CDR3: CASSYSTGSSEAFF

D: TRBD2
J: TRBJ2-1
V: TRBV20-1
size: -
DNA: TGCAGTGCTAGTTTGCCCGGGGGGTTCTACAATGAGCAGTTCTTC
CDR3: CSASLPGGFYNEQFF

D: -
J: TRBJ2-7
V: TRBV19
size: -
DNA: TGTGCCAGTAGTATGAGCAGGGTAAAGGACGAGCAGTACTTC
CDR3: CASSMSRVKDEQYF

D: TRBD1
J: TRBJ2-1
V: TRBV5-1
size: -
DNA: TGCGCCAGCAGCCTCGGGACAGGGGGGCCCAATGAGCAGTTCTTC
CDR3: CASSLGTGGPNEQFF

D: -
J: TRBJ1-1
V: TRBV7-2
size: -
DNA: TGTGCCAGCAGACTACAACTGTTGAACACTGAAGCTTTCTTT
CDR3: CASRLQLLNTEAFF

D: -
J: TRBJ1-3
V: TRBV12-5
size: -
DNA: TGTGCTAGTGGTTCCCCCCTATCCTCTGGAAACACCATATATTTT
CDR3: CASGSPLSSGNTIYF

D: TRBD1
J: TRBJ1-2
V: TRBV29-1
size: -
DNA: TGCAGCGTGATCGATACAGGGGGCGTACGGTATGGCTACACCTTC
CDR3: CSVIDTGGVRYGYTF

D: -
J: TRBJ1-6
V: TRBV5-1
size: -
DNA: TGCGCCAGCAGCTCTACGGGCAGCAGGGGTATTAATTCACCCCTCCACTTT
CDR3: CASSSTGSRGINSPLHF

D: TRBD2
J: TRBJ2-2
V: TRBV5-4
size: -
DNA: TGTGCCAGCAGCCGGACTAGCGGGGGGGCCGCCGGGGAGCTGTTTTTT
CDR3: CASSRTSGGAAGELFF

D: -
J: TRBJ1-2
V: TRBV19
size: -
DNA: TGTGCCAGTAGCCGGGCGGTGAGGGACTATGGCTACACCTTC
CDR3: CASSRAVRDYGYTF

D: -
J: TRBJ1-3
V: TRBV5-1
size: -
DNA: TGCGCCAGCAGCGACGGGTCCAACTCTGGAAACACCATATATTTT
CDR3: CASSDGSNSGNTIYF

D: -
J: TRBJ1-2
V: TRBV3-1/TRBV3-2
size: few
DNA: TGTGCCAGCAGCCAAGATGGCGGCGGGTGGTATGGCTACACCTTC
CDR3: CASSQDGGGWYGYTF

D: -
J: TRBJ2-3
V: TRBV19
size: -
DNA: TGTGCCAGCCGGCGGATCAGAGGTGCGGATACGCAGTATTTT
CDR3: CASRRIRGADTQYF

D: TRBD2
J: TRBJ2-1
V: TRBV27
size: -
DNA: TGTGCCACTTACAGTGGGGGACTAGCGGGGGCGAATGAGCAGTTCTTC
CDR3: CATYSGGLAGANEQFF

D: -
J: TRBJ1-3
V: TRBV29-1
size: -
DNA: TGCAGCGTTGCTCGCGACAACTCTGGAAACACCATATATTTT
CDR3: CSVARDNSGNTIYF

D: -
J: TRBJ1-5
V: TRBV2
size: -
DNA: TGTGCCAGCAGGGGGCCCAATCAGCCCCAGCATTTT
CDR3: CASRGPNQPQHF

D: -
J: TRBJ1-6
V: TRBV6-5
size: -
DNA: TGTGCCAGCACATGGACAGCCGATTCACCCCTCCACTTT
CDR3: CASTWTADSPLHF

D: -
J: TRBJ1-4
V: TRBV5-1
size: -
DNA: TGCGCCAGCAGCTTAACCGGAGGAGCAACTAATGAAAAACTGTTTTTT
CDR3: CASSLTGGATNEKLFF

D: TRBD1
J: TRBJ1-5
V: TRBV28
size: -
DNA: TGTGCCAGCAGTAGGTCAGGGGGAGTGCAGCCCCAGCATTTT
CDR3: CASSRSGGVQPQHF

D: TRBD1
J: TRBJ2-5
V: TRBV3-1/TRBV3-2
size: -
DNA: TGTGCCAGCAGCAGGGGGGCTTGGGACAGGGTCCAAGAGACCCAGTACTTC
CDR3: CASSRGAWDRVQETQYF

D: -
J: TRBJ2-3
V: TRBV6-5
size: -
DNA: TGTGCCAGCAGTTACTCGATGGGGGCGCGAGGAGATACGCAGTATTTT
CDR3: CASSYSMGARGDTQYF

D: -
J: TRBJ2-2
V: TRBV4-1
size: -
DNA: TGCGCCAGCAGACTAGCCGGGGAGCTGTTTTTT
CDR3: CASRLAGELFF

D: -
J: TRBJ1-3
V: TRBV11-2
size: many
DNA: TGTGCCAGCAGCTTAGTGGGGGGGCTTTACTCTGGAAACACCATATATTTT
CDR3: CASSLVGGLYSGNTIYF

D: -
J: TRBJ2-2
V: TRBV2
size: -
DNA: TGTGCCAGCAGTCTGGGACTTAGCACCGGGGAGCTGTTTTTT
CDR3: CASSLGLSTGELFF

D: -
J: TRBJ1-1
V: TRBV5-1
size: -
DNA: TGCGCCAGCAGCTTGGCCCAGGGGAACACTGAAGCTTTCTTT
CDR3: CASSLAQGNTEAFF

D: TRBD2
J: TRBJ2-7
V: TRBV2
size: -
DNA: TGTGCCAGCAGTGAGTCGTGGGGGGGGTCCTACGAGCAGTACTTC
CDR3: CASSESWGGSYEQYF

D: TRBD1
J: TRBJ2-2
V: TRBV5-5
size: once
DNA: TGTGCCAGCAGCTCGAGGACAGGGTTGGGGAACACCGGGGAGCTGTTTTTT
CDR3: CASSSRTGLGNTGELFF

D: -
J: TRBJ1-3
V: TRBV9
size: -
DNA: TGTGCCAGCAGCGTAGGGGCCCCACACGGAAACACCATATATTTT
CDR3: CASSVGAPHGNTIYF

D: -
J: TRBJ1-1
V: TRBV6-5
size: -
DNA: TGTGCCAGCAGTTACCGAGGGAGGACTGAAGCTTTCTTT
CDR3: CASSYRGRTEAFF

D: TRBD1
J: TRBJ2-1
V: TRBV5-1
size: -
DNA: TGCGCCAGCAGCCACCGGGACAGCCCATCGAATGAGCAGTTCTTC
CDR3: CASSHRDSPSNEQFF

D: -
J: TRBJ2-5
V: TRBV2
size: -
DNA: TGTGCCAGCAGTGAGGGGGGGGCCTGGGAGACCCAGTACTTC
CDR3: CASSEGGAWETQYF

D: TRBD1
J: TRBJ1-5
V: TRBV5-1
size: -
DNA: TGCGCCAGCAGCCGGACAGGGGTCCAGCCCCAGCATTTT
CDR3: CASSRTGVQPQHF

D: -
J: TRBJ1-5
V: TRBV11-2
size: -
DNA: TGTGCCAGCAGCGTCCAAGGGGGTGATCAGCCCCAGCATTTT
CDR3: CASSVQGGDQPQHF

D: -
J: TRBJ1-1
V: TRBV7-8
size: -
DNA: TGTGCCAGCAGCCCTCACCGGGCGGGACCCCTTAAGAACACTGAAGCTTTCTTT
CDR3: CASSPHRAGPLKNTEAFF